This T cell receptor beta chain was sequenced in a study of T cell repertoires in cytomegalovirus infection. TCRdb reprocessed the reads with MiXCR, giving one entry per CDR3 protein. The sample consists of about a million distinct CDR3 sequences, approximately 33% of them appearing once. Points on this clonotype: What it binds is not known.

The germline V gene encodes CDR1 DFQATT and CDR2 SNEGSKA (reference sequence). The CDR3 runs 13 residues. Losses at the gene ends were 3 bases for V and 7 bases for J; bases not matched to a gene: 7. V and J are TRBV20-1 and TRBJ1-2; the match to TRBD1 covers 8 bases. The receptor was derived from a human donor in good health (CMV status not recorded). Some clones in this sample may be carry-over from other donors' samples. Sequencing used cultured CD8+ T cells from PBMCs, obtained from culture after CMV antigen stimulation. CDR3: CSARDRETGGYTF. The DNA for the CDR3 is TGCAGTGCTAGGGACAGGGAAACGGGTGGCTACACCTTC.